The present T cell receptor (beta chain) was sequenced within a study of cytomegalovirus exposure and HLA in healthy donors. This CDR3 spans 12 amino acids. Deletions cut 11 bases from V and 4 bases from J, with 15 bases between. Germline V gene lookup returns CDR1 ENHRY and CDR2 SYGVKD. PCR used 60 Vbeta primers and 13 Jbeta primers. Per the authors' pipeline: A later analysis counted 70 million to 85 million unique TCR beta chains, around 10 million shared. TCRdb's copy holds only in-frame clones and misses some; the assay was immunoSEQ multiplex PCR. V, J and clone size derive from that table, while D and trimming were established from the DNA sequence. The sample has about 130,000 clones.

Sequences were obtained from PBMCs. The sequence was collected from a man younger than 30 in good health and CMV-seronegative. The V call is TRBV10-3, the J call TRBJ2-7; D is perhaps TRBD1 (8 bases). CDR3 DNA sequence: TGTGCCGCGGGGGACAGGTCATACGAGCAGTACTTC. Its translation is CAAGDRSYEQYF.